The source of this T cell receptor beta chain is a study of PD-L1 blockade in urothelial cancer. About the research overall: At some point between 2014 and 2016 therapy began: atezolizumab 1,200 mg intravenously every 3 weeks. There were a median of approximately 130,000 T cells in blood samples.

Noted time point: peripheral blood 6 weeks after treatment start. A total of 1 to 8 samples per patient were collected pretreatment and on-treatment. The CDR3 is 13 amino acids. Germline CDR1 and CDR2: KGHSH and LQKENI. Trimming removed 2 bases from V and 3 bases from J, with 8 bases in between. Synthetic analogs of TCR templates were spiked into every PCR. Clones were sequenced by immunoSEQ multiplex PCR, and TCRdb holds only the in-frame ones, with some missing. The repertoire has about 76,000 clones, 75% to 95% of them found once; the top ten carry more than 0.85%. Sequencing used PBMCs, obtained around atezolizumab (anti-PD-L1) treatment. The receptor was derived from an elderly woman with urothelial cancer. This chain joins TRBV18 and TRBJ2-7; perhaps TRBD1 as D (6 bases). The CDR3 region has the DNA TGTGCCAGCTCACCAACAGGGAGCTACGAGCAGTACTTC. This translates into CASSPTGSYEQYF.